Listed below are T cell receptor beta chains from one sample, sequenced in a study of blood T cell repertoires in COVID-19. Data came from immunoSEQ multiplex PCR; TCRdb stores just in-frame clones and leaves some out. The sample has some 430,000 clones, 90% seen once. Sample: PBMCs or T cells enriched from blood (not recorded which). These receptors originate from a young man who had recovered from COVID-19. The CDR3 runs from the conserved cysteine through the conserved F or W. Fields, in order: V gene, D gene, clone size, J gene, CDR3 DNA, CDR3 protein. A D gene is named only where the DNA matches it firmly. Only some rows state a clone size, as once, few, many or a class for expanded clones.

v_call: TRBV5-4; d_call: TRBD1; clone_size: few; j_call: TRBJ2-5; cdr3_nt: TGTGCCAGCAGCGCCCGACAGGGTGATACGGAGACCCAGTACTTC; cdr3_aa: CASSARQGDTETQYF
v_call: TRBV24-1; d_call: -; clone_size: once; j_call: TRBJ2-3; cdr3_nt: TGTGCCACCAGTGATTACCAGATCACAGATACGCAGTATTTT; cdr3_aa: CATSDYQITDTQYF
v_call: TRBV19; d_call: TRBD1; clone_size: -; j_call: TRBJ2-7; cdr3_nt: TGTGCCAGTAGTATGAAAGGTTTGACAGGGTCGACGTACGAGCAGTACTTC; cdr3_aa: CASSMKGLTGSTYEQYF
v_call: TRBV14; d_call: -; clone_size: -; j_call: TRBJ1-1; cdr3_nt: TGTGCCAGCAGCCAATTTATGAACACTGAAGCTTTCTTT; cdr3_aa: CASSQFMNTEAFF
v_call: TRBV20-1; d_call: -; clone_size: -; j_call: TRBJ1-4; cdr3_nt: TGCAGTGCTAGTCGGTCAAACTCCCTCGGGGAAAAACTGTTTTTT; cdr3_aa: CSASRSNSLGEKLFF
v_call: TRBV4-1; d_call: -; clone_size: -; j_call: TRBJ2-1; cdr3_nt: TGCGCCAGCAGCCAAGACAGGCTTCGGGAGCAGTTCTTC; cdr3_aa: CASSQDRLREQFF
v_call: TRBV28; d_call: TRBD2; clone_size: -; j_call: TRBJ2-1; cdr3_nt: TGTGCCAGCAGTTTTCTTGGACTAGCCCAAACCAATGAGCAGTTCTTC; cdr3_aa: CASSFLGLAQTNEQFF
v_call: TRBV6-5; d_call: TRBD2; clone_size: -; j_call: TRBJ2-3; cdr3_nt: TGTGCCAGCAGTTACGGCGGGGGGGCCCCAGATACGCAGTATTTT; cdr3_aa: CASSYGGGAPDTQYF
v_call: TRBV5-1; d_call: TRBD1; clone_size: -; j_call: TRBJ2-3; cdr3_nt: TGCGCCAGCAGCGGAACAGGGGTTGACACAGATACGCAGTATTTT; cdr3_aa: CASSGTGVDTDTQYF
v_call: TRBV4-1; d_call: -; clone_size: -; j_call: TRBJ1-2; cdr3_nt: TGCGCCAGCAGCCAAGTTGCTGGGGCGGGATATGGCTACACCTTC; cdr3_aa: CASSQVAGAGYGYTF
v_call: TRBV12-3/TRBV12-4; d_call: -; clone_size: -; j_call: TRBJ1-1; cdr3_nt: TGTGCCAGCAGCACGATAAGGGGTTCTGAAGCTTTCTTT; cdr3_aa: CASSTIRGSEAFF
v_call: TRBV19; d_call: TRBD2; clone_size: -; j_call: TRBJ2-3; cdr3_nt: TGTGCCAGTAGAGGACTAGCGGCCACAGATACGCAGTATTTT; cdr3_aa: CASRGLAATDTQYF
v_call: TRBV7-3; d_call: -; clone_size: -; j_call: TRBJ2-3; cdr3_nt: TGTGCCAGCAGCTTCGGAGGCACAGATACGCAGTATTTT; cdr3_aa: CASSFGGTDTQYF
v_call: TRBV6-6; d_call: -; clone_size: -; j_call: TRBJ1-5; cdr3_nt: TGTGCCACACACCTGTCTAGCAATCAGCCCCAGCATTTT; cdr3_aa: CATHLSSNQPQHF
v_call: TRBV5-1; d_call: -; clone_size: -; j_call: TRBJ2-5; cdr3_nt: TGCGCCAGCAGCTTGGGCGACAGAGAAACACAGACCCAGTACTTC; cdr3_aa: CASSLGDRETQTQYF
v_call: TRBV5-1; d_call: -; clone_size: -; j_call: TRBJ2-2; cdr3_nt: TGCGCCAGCAGCTCGATGAGCGACGCCGGGGAGCTGTTTTTT; cdr3_aa: CASSSMSDAGELFF
v_call: TRBV4-1; d_call: -; clone_size: -; j_call: TRBJ1-1; cdr3_nt: TGCGCCAGCAGCCTCTATATAGTCGGGGGGGGAGAAGCTTTCTTT; cdr3_aa: CASSLYIVGGGEAFF
v_call: TRBV7-6; d_call: TRBD2; clone_size: -; j_call: TRBJ2-7; cdr3_nt: TGTGCCAGCAGCTTGGCTAGCGGGAATGGCTACGAGCAGTACTTC; cdr3_aa: CASSLASGNGYEQYF
v_call: TRBV3-1/TRBV3-2; d_call: TRBD2; clone_size: -; j_call: TRBJ2-5; cdr3_nt: TGTGCCAGCAGTCCTCCGGGGGGACTAGAGACCCAGTACTTC; cdr3_aa: CASSPPGGLETQYF
v_call: TRBV7-2; d_call: -; clone_size: -; j_call: TRBJ2-5; cdr3_nt: TGTGCCAGCAGCTTAGTCAATCGGGAGACCCAGTACTTC; cdr3_aa: CASSLVNRETQYF
v_call: TRBV6-5; d_call: TRBD1; clone_size: once; j_call: TRBJ1-3; cdr3_nt: TGTGCCATCGAAGGGGGCGCTACATCCGGAAACACCATATATTTT; cdr3_aa: CAIEGGATSGNTIYF
v_call: TRBV18; d_call: -; clone_size: -; j_call: TRBJ1-1; cdr3_nt: TGTGCCAGCTCACCGGGGGGGCCAGGCACTGAAGCTTTCTTT; cdr3_aa: CASSPGGPGTEAFF
v_call: TRBV7-3; d_call: TRBD1; clone_size: -; j_call: TRBJ1-1; cdr3_nt: TGTGCCAGCAGCTCAACATATACGGGACAGGGGGCTGAAGCTTTCTTT; cdr3_aa: CASSSTYTGQGAEAFF
v_call: TRBV27; d_call: -; clone_size: -; j_call: TRBJ1-2; cdr3_nt: TGTGCCAGCAGTTTAGGAGGGAGCGGCTATGGCTACACCTTC; cdr3_aa: CASSLGGSGYGYTF
v_call: TRBV5-4; d_call: -; clone_size: few; j_call: TRBJ1-2; cdr3_nt: TGTGCCAGCAGCACTATCGAAGGGAGAGAGGGAGGCTACACCTTC; cdr3_aa: CASSTIEGREGGYTF
v_call: TRBV9; d_call: TRBD1; clone_size: -; j_call: TRBJ2-1; cdr3_nt: TGTGCCAGCAGCGGGACAGGGTTTGAAGGTGAGGGTGAGCAGTTCTTC; cdr3_aa: CASSGTGFEGEGEQFF
v_call: TRBV6-5; d_call: TRBD1; clone_size: -; j_call: TRBJ1-4; cdr3_nt: TGTGCCAGTCACACGGACAGGACGAATGAAAAACTGTTTTTT; cdr3_aa: CASHTDRTNEKLFF
v_call: TRBV5-1; d_call: TRBD1; clone_size: -; j_call: TRBJ1-2; cdr3_nt: TGCGCCAGCAGCTTGGCCAGGGGGCAAGGCTACACCTTC; cdr3_aa: CASSLARGQGYTF
v_call: TRBV5-4; d_call: TRBD1; clone_size: -; j_call: TRBJ2-7; cdr3_nt: TGTGCCAGCAGCCAACCGGGACAGGGGATTGCCCACGAGCAGTACTTC; cdr3_aa: CASSQPGQGIAHEQYF
v_call: TRBV5-1; d_call: TRBD1; clone_size: once; j_call: TRBJ1-1; cdr3_nt: TGCGCCAGCAGCTCGACAGGGGGCATGAACACTGAAGCTTTCTTT; cdr3_aa: CASSSTGGMNTEAFF
v_call: TRBV19; d_call: -; clone_size: -; j_call: TRBJ1-3; cdr3_nt: TGTGCCAGTAGTGAACCGGGTTCTGGAAACACCATATATTTT; cdr3_aa: CASSEPGSGNTIYF
v_call: TRBV7-8; d_call: -; clone_size: -; j_call: TRBJ1-2; cdr3_nt: TGTGCCAGCAGCTCACCTACAGGGCGGTTTCGGGGCTACACCTTC; cdr3_aa: CASSSPTGRFRGYTF
v_call: TRBV11-2; d_call: -; clone_size: once; j_call: TRBJ2-1; cdr3_nt: TGTGCCAGCAGCCAAGGGACACCGGTCGAAAGAACTTACAATGAGCAGTTCTTC; cdr3_aa: CASSQGTPVERTYNEQFF
v_call: TRBV6-1; d_call: -; clone_size: few; j_call: TRBJ1-6; cdr3_nt: TGTGCCAGCAGTGAAAGTCGGAGAAATTCACCCCTCCACTTT; cdr3_aa: CASSESRRNSPLHF
v_call: TRBV7-9; d_call: TRBD1; clone_size: -; j_call: TRBJ1-2; cdr3_nt: TGTGCCAGCAGCTTAGGCGCCGACAGGGGAGGTGGCTACACCTTC; cdr3_aa: CASSLGADRGGGYTF
v_call: TRBV7-9; d_call: TRBD1; clone_size: -; j_call: TRBJ2-5; cdr3_nt: TGTGCCAGCAGCTCGGGACAGGAGGGGGAGACCCAGTACTTC; cdr3_aa: CASSSGQEGETQYF
v_call: TRBV6-5; d_call: -; clone_size: -; j_call: TRBJ2-7; cdr3_nt: TGTGCCAGCAGGTCCCAGGGGATATACGAGCAGTACTTC; cdr3_aa: CASRSQGIYEQYF
v_call: TRBV4-1; d_call: TRBD1; clone_size: -; j_call: TRBJ1-2; cdr3_nt: TGCGCCAGCAGCCATGACCCTCGGGGACAGGGCTATGGCTACACCTTC; cdr3_aa: CASSHDPRGQGYGYTF
v_call: TRBV9; d_call: -; clone_size: -; j_call: TRBJ1-1; cdr3_nt: TGTGCCAGCAGCGGATCCCCAGGTACTGAAGCTTTCTTT; cdr3_aa: CASSGSPGTEAFF
v_call: TRBV14; d_call: -; clone_size: -; j_call: TRBJ2-1; cdr3_nt: TGTGCCAGCAGCCCCGGGACTGGGGCTTACAATGAGCAGTTCTTC; cdr3_aa: CASSPGTGAYNEQFF
v_call: TRBV24-1; d_call: TRBD2; clone_size: few; j_call: TRBJ2-3; cdr3_nt: TGTGCCACCAGTGACCCTACTAGCGACGCAGATACGCAGTATTTT; cdr3_aa: CATSDPTSDADTQYF
v_call: TRBV6-5; d_call: -; clone_size: -; j_call: TRBJ2-7; cdr3_nt: TGTGCCAGCAGGTTCCGGGACACCGAGCAGTACTTC; cdr3_aa: CASRFRDTEQYF
v_call: TRBV12-3/TRBV12-4; d_call: TRBD1; clone_size: -; j_call: TRBJ1-6; cdr3_nt: TGTGCCAGCAGTTCGGGACAGGAGCGAACCCTCCACTTT; cdr3_aa: CASSSGQERTLHF
v_call: TRBV7-9; d_call: -; clone_size: -; j_call: TRBJ1-2; cdr3_nt: TGTGCCAGCAGCACGCAGTCTTTACAGGGCAACTATGGCTACACCTTC; cdr3_aa: CASSTQSLQGNYGYTF
v_call: TRBV19; d_call: -; clone_size: -; j_call: TRBJ1-5; cdr3_nt: TGTGCCAGTAGCTCCCCCGGCCGGGAAGGCAATCAGCCCCAGCATTTT; cdr3_aa: CASSSPGREGNQPQHF
v_call: TRBV2; d_call: TRBD2; clone_size: few; j_call: TRBJ2-7; cdr3_nt: TGTGCCAGCCGGAGACTGAGTACTAGCGGGAGTGACGAGCAGTACTTC; cdr3_aa: CASRRLSTSGSDEQYF
v_call: TRBV2; d_call: TRBD2; clone_size: -; j_call: TRBJ2-5; cdr3_nt: TGTGCCAGCCTGGGGGGGCAAGAGACCCAGTACTTC; cdr3_aa: CASLGGQETQYF